The clone carrying this TCR beta chain was counted between two and nine times. Its antigen is unknown. V lost 7 bases and J lost 2; bases outside the gene matches: 15. Germline CDR1 PRHDT, CDR2 FYEKMQ (reference sequence). This CDR3 is 17 amino acids long. The TCR library protocol attached unique molecular identifiers to the individual cDNA molecules. TCRdb redid the calling of the 5' RACE reads with MiXCR, one entry per CDR3 protein. The sample has more than 95,000 distinct CDR3 sequences, roughly 17% seen once; the top ten hold over 0.95%. This record belongs to a study of early T cells in non-severe SARS-CoV-2 infection. The overall study: Unsorted whole-blood RNA was sequenced in bulk, leaving chains unpaired.

General study findings and limits: Lookups in VDJdb leaned toward anti-spike CD8 responses and missed private and CD4 specificities.

The chain combines TRBV13 with TRBJ1-1; 8 nucleotides match TRBD1. This sequence originates from an adult who was a healthcare worker with PCR-confirmed SARS-CoV-2 infection or an uninfected control (not recorded which). Sequencing was performed on whole blood. For the CDR3, the DNA is TGTGCCAGCACCCTTCAGGTGCAGGGGGCTGTTAACACTGAAGCTTTCTTT. As protein: CASTLQVQGAVNTEAFF.